Below, one T cell receptor (beta chain) is given with its context. This entry comes from a study of blood T cell repertoires in COVID-19. The CDR3 has 15 amino acids. The V and J ends lost 0 bases and 5 bases respectively, with 12 bases between them. In germline, CDR1 is SGDLS, CDR2 YYNGEE. Per the original methods: How many nucleated cells were present was estimated from reference gene primer amplification. Assay used: immunoSEQ multiplex PCR; TCRdb lists only in-frame clones, some missing. V, J and clone size were drawn from that table, and D and trimming were deduced from the DNA. The sample has over 80,000 clones; more than 75% are singletons.

The sequenced material came from peripheral blood. V gene TRBV9 combines with J gene TRBJ2-1; weak D call: TRBD2 (5 bases). The sequence came from a human donor in a cohort sampled during active COVID-19. CDR3 region: CASSVAGMNHNEQFF. In DNA, the CDR3 is TGTGCCAGCAGCGTAGCGGGAATGAACCACAATGAGCAGTTCTTC. The whole variable domain, filled in from reference TRBV9 and TRBJ2-1, reads DSGVTQTPKHLITATGQRVTLRCSPRSGDLSVYWYQQSLDQGLQFLIQYYNGEERAKGNILERFSAQQFPDLHSELNLSSLELGDSALYFCASSVAGMNHNEQFFGPGTRLTVL.